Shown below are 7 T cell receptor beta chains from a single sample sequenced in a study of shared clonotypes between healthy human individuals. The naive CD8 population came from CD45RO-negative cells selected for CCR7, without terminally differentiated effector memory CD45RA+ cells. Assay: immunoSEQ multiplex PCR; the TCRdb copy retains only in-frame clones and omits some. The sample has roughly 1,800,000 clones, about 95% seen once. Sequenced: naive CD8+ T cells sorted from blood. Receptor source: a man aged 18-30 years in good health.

The CDR3 nucleotides read TGCAGCATCCAGGGCGTGGATGCGGCAGATACGCAGTATTTT. Its translation is CSIQGVDAADTQYF. This chain uses TRBV29-1 with TRBJ2-3; perhaps TRBD1 as D (5 bases). Trimming took off 8 bases at V and 4 bases at J, with 19 bases between the two ends. CDR3 length: 14 amino acids. Germline V gene lookup returns CDR1 SQVTM and CDR2 ANQGSEA.

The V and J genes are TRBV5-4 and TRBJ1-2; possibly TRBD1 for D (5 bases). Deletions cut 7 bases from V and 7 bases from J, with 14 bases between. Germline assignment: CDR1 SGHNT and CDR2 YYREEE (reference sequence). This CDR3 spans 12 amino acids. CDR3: CASGGGALGYTF. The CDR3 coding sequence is TGTGCCAGCGGGGGTGGGGCGCTTGGCTACACCTTC.

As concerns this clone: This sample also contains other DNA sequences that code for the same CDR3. CDR3: CASSPGGNQPQHF. CDR3 DNA: TGTGCCAGCAGCCCAGGGGGGAATCAGCCCCAGCATTTT. The genes are TRBV6-5 and TRBJ1-5; 7 nucleotides agree with TRBD1. The CDR3 is 13 amino acids. Germline CDR1 and CDR2: MNHEY and SVGAGI. Trimming cost V 6 bases and J 4 bases; bases outside gene matches: 3.

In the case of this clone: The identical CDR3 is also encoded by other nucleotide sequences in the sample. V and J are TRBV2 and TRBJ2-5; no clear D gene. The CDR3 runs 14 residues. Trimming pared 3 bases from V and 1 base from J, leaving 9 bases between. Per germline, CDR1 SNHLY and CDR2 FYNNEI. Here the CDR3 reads CASSDRGSQETQYF. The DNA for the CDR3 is TGTGCCAGCAGTGACCGTGGAAGCCAAGAGACCCAGTACTTC.

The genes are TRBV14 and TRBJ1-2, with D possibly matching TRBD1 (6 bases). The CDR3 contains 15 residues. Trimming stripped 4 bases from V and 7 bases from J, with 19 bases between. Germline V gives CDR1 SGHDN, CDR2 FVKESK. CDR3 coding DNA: TGTGCCAGCAGCCTTTGGGGGGCAGGAGATGGTGGCTACACCTTC. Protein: CASSLWGAGDGGYTF.

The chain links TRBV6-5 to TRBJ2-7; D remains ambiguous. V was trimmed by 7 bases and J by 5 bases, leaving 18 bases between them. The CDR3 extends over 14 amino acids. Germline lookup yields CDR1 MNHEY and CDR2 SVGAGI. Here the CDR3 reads CASKSRASGDEQYF. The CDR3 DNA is TGTGCCAGCAAGAGCCGGGCTTCAGGCGACGAGCAGTACTTC.

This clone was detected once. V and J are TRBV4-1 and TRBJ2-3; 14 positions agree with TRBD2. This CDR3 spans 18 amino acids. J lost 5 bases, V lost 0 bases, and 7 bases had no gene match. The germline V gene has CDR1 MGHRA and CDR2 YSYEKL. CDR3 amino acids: CASSQEAPGLAGGDTQYF. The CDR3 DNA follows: TGCGCCAGCAGCCAAGAGGCGCCCGGACTAGCGGGGGGAGATACGCAGTATTTT.